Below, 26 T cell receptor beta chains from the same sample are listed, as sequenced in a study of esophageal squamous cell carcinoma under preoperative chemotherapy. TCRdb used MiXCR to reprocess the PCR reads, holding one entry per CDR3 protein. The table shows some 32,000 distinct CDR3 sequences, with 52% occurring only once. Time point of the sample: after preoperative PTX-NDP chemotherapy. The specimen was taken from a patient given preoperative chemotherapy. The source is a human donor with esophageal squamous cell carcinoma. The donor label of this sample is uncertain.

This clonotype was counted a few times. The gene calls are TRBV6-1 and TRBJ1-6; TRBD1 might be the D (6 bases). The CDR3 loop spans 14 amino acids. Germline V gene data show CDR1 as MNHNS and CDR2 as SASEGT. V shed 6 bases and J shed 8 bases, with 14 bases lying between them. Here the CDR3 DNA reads TGTGCCAGCAGAGAAAGGGACACCTATTCACCCCTCCACTTT. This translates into CASRERDTYSPLHF.

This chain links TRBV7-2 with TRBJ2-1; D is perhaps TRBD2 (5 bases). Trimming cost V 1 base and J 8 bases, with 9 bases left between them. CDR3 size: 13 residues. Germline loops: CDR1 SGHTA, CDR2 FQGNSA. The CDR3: CASSLEFGDEQFF. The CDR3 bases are TGTGCCAGCAGCTTAGAGTTCGGGGATGAGCAGTTCTTC. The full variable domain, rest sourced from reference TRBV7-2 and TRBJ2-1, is GAGVSQSPSNKVTEKGKDVELRCDPISGHTALYWYRQSLGQGLEFLIYFQGNSAPDKSGLPSDRFSAERTGGSVSTLTIQRTQQEDSAVYLCASSLEFGDEQFFGPGTRLTVL.

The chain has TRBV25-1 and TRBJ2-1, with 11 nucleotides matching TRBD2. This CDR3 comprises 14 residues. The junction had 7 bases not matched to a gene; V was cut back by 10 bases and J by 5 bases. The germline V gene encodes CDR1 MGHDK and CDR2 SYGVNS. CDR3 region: CATTSGSTDNEQFF. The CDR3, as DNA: TGTGCCACAACTAGCGGGAGTACGGACAATGAGCAGTTCTTC.

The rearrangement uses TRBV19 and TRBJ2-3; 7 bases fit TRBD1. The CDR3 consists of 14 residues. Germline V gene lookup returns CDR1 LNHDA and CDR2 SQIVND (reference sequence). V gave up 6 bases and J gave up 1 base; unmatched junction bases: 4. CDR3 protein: CASRLTGGTDTQYF. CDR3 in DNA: TGTGCCAGTAGACTCACAGGGGGCACAGATACGCAGTATTTT.

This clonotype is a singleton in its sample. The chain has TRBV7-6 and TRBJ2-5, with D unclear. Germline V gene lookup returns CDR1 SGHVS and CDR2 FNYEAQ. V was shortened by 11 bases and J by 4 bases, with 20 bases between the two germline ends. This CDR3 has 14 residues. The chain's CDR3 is CARGLPLAPETQYF. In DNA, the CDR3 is TGTGCCCGCGGCTTACCACTGGCGCCAGAGACCCAGTACTTC.

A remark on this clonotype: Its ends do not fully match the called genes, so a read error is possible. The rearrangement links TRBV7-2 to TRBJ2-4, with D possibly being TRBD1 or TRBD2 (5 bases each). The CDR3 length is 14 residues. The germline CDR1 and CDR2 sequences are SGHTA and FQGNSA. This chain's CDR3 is CASSGRWAKNTQYF. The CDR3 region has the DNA TGTGCCAGCTCGGGGCGGTGGGCCAAAAATACTCAGTACTTT.

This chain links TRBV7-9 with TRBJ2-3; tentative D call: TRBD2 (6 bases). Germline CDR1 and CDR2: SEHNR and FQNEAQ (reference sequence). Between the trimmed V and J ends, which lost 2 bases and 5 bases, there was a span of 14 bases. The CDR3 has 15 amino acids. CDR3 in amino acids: CASSLTSSVGDTQYF. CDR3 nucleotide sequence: TGTGCCAGCAGCTTAACTTCTAGCGTAGGAGATACGCAGTATTTT.

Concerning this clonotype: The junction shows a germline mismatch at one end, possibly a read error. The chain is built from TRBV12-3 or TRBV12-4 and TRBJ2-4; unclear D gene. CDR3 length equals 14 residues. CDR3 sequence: CASSLGRAKDMQYF. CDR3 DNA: TGTGCCAGCAGTTTAGGGCGAGCCAAAGATATGCAGTACTTT.

As DNA, the CDR3 is TGTGCCAGCAGCTTAAACGGGCCAGCAGATACGCAGTATTTT. This codes for CASSLNGPADTQYF. V gene TRBV7-2 combines with J gene TRBJ2-3; D not resolved. V was shortened by 2 bases and J by 4 bases, with 10 bases between the two germline ends. CDR1 and CDR2 (germline): SGHTA, FQGNSA. The CDR3 has 14 residues.

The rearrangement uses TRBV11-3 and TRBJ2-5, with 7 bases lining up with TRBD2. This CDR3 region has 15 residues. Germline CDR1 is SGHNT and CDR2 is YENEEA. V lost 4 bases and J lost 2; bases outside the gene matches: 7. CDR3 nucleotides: TGTGCCAGCAGCTCCAGGGCTAGCGGACAAGAGACCCAGTACTTC. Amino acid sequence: CASSSRASGQETQYF. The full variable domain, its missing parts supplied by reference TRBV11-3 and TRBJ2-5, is EAGVVQSPRYKIIEKKQPVAFWCNPISGHNTLYWYLQNLGQGPELLIRYENEEAVDDSQLPKDRFSAERLKGVDSTLKIQPAELGDSAVYLCASSSRASGQETQYFGPGTRLLVL.

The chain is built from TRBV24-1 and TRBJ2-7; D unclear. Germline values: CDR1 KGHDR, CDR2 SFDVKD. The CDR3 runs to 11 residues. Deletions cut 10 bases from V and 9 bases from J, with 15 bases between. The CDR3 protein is CATAGPPGQYF. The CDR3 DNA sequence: TGTGCCACGGCCGGGCCTCCGGGGCAGTACTTC.

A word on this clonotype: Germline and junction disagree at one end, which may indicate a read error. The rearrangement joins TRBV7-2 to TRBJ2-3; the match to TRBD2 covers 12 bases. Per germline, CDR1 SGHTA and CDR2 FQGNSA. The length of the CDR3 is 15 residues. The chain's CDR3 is CASSLAGGPGDTQYF. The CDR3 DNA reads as TGTGCCAGCAGCCTAGCGGGGGGGCCCGGTGATACGCAGTATTTT.

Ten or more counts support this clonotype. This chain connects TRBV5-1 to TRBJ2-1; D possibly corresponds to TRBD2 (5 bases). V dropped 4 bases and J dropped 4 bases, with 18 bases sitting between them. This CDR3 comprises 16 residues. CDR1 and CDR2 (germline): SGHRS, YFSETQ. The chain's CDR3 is CASSRERGQIYNEQFF. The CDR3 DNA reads TGCGCCAGCAGCCGGGAACGCGGGCAGATATACAATGAGCAGTTCTTC.

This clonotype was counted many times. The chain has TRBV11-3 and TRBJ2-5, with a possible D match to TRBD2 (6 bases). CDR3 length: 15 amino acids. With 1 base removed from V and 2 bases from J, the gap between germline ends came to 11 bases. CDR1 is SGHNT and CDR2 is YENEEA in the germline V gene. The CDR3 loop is CASSLVTGVQETQYF. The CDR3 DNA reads TGTGCCAGCAGCTTAGTAACGGGGGTACAAGAGACCCAGTACTTC.

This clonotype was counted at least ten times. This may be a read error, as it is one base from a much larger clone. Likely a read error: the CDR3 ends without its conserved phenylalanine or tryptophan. This CDR3 reads CASSFRTSGYEQYL. CDR3 DNA: TGTGCCAGCAGCTTCCGGACTAGCGGCTACGAGCAGTACTTA. This chain links TRBV7-2 with TRBJ2-7; 10 bases line up with TRBD2. This CDR3 contains 14 residues. Unmatched junction bases numbered 2, after V lost 3 bases and J lost 3 bases. CDR1 is SGHTA and CDR2 is FQGNSA in the germline V gene.

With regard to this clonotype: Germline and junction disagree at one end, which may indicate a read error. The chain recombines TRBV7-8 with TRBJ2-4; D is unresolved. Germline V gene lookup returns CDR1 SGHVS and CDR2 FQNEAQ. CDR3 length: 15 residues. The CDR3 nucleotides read TGTGCCAGCAGCTTAGGGGCGTGCGCCAAAAACACTCAGTACTTC. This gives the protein CASSLGACAKNTQYF.

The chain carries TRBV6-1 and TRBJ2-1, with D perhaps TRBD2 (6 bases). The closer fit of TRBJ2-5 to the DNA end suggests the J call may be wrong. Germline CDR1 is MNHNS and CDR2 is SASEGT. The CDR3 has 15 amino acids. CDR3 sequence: CASSISPGVGETQYF. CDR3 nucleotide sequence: TGTGCCAGCAGTATATCACCGGGAGTGGGAGAGACCCAGTACTTC.

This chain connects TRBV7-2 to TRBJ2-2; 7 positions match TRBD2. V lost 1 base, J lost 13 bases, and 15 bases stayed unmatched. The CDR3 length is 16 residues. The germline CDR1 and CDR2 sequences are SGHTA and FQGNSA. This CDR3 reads CASSLEEPGGTEALFF. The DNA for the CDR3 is TGTGCCAGCAGCTTAGAGGAGCCGGGGGGTACAGAGGCGCTGTTTTTT.

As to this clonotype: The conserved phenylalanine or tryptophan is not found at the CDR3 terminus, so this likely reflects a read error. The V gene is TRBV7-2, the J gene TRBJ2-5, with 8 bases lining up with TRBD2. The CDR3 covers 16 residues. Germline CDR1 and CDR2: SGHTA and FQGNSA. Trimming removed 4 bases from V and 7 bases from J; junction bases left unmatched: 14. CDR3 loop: CASSSGRGAARTTQYS. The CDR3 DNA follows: TGTGCCAGCAGCTCTGGGCGGGGGGCCGCTCGAACGACCCAGTACTCG.

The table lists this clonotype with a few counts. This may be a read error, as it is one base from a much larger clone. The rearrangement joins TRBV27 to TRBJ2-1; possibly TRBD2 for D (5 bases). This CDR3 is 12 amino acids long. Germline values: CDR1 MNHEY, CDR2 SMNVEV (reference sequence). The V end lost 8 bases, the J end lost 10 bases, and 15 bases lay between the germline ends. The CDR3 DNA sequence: TGTGCCAGCTATGGGAGCTCCTACGAGCAGTTCTTC. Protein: CASYGSSYEQFF.

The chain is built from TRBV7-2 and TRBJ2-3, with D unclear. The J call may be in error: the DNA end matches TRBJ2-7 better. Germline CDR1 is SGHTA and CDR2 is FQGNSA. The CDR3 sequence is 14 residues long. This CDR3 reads CASSLQRATDTQYF. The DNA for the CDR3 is TGTGCCAGCAGCTTACAGCGTGCCACAGATACGCAGTACTTC.

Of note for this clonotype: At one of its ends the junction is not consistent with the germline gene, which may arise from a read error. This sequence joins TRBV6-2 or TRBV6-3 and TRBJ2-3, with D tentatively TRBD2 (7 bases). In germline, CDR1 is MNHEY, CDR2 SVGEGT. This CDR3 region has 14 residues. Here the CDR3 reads CASRRGQAKNTQYF. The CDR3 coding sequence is TGTGCCAGCAGGCGGGGGCAGGCCAAAAATACGCAGTATTTC.

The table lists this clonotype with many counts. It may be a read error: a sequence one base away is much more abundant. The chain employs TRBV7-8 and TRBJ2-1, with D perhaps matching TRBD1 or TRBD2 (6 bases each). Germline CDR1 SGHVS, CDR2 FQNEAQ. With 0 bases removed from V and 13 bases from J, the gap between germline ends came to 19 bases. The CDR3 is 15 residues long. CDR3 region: CASSLAVRGGETQFF. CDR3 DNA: TGTGCCAGCAGCTTAGCGGTCAGGGGAGGAGAGACCCAGTTCTTC. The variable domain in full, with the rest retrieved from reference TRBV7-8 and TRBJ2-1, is GAGVSQSPRYKVAKRGQDVALRCDPISGHVSLFWYQQALGQGPEFLTYFQNEAQLDKSGLPSDRFFAERPEGSVSTLKIQRTQQEDSAVYLCASSLAVRGGETQFFGPGTRLTVL.

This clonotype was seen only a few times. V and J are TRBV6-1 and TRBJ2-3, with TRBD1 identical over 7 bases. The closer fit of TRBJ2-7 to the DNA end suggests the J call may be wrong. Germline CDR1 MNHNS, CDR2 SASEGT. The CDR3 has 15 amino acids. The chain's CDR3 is CASSQGVRGKDTQYF. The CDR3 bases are TGTGCCAGCAGCCAGGGGGTTCGGGGCAAAGATACGCAGTACTTC.

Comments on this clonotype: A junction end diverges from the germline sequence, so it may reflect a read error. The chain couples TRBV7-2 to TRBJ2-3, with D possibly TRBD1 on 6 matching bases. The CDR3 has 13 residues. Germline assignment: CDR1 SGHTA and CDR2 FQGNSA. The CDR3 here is CARGLWGTNTQYF. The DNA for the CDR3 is TGTGCCAGGGGGTTGTGGGGGACAAACACGCAGTATTTC.

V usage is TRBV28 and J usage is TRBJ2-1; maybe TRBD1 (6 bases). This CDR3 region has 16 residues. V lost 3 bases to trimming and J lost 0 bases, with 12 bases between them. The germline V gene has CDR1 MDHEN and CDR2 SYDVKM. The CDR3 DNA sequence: TGTGCCAGCAGTTTGGACAGTCCAAGCTCCTACAATGAGCAGTTCTTC. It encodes CASSLDSPSSYNEQFF.